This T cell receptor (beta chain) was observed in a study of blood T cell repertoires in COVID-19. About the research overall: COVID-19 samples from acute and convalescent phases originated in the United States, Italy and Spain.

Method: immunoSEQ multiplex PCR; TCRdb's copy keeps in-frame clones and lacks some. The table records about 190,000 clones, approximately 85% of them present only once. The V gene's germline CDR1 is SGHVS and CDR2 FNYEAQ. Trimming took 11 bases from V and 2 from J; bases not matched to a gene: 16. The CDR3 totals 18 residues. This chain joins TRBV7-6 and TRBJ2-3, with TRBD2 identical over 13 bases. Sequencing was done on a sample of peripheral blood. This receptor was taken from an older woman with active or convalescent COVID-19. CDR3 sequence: CAPPGLAGVLPHTDTQYF. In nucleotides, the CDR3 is TGTGCCCCGCCTGGACTAGCGGGAGTCCTACCGCACACAGATACGCAGTATTTT.